This T cell receptor beta chain was found in a study of control samples from healthy donors and cancer patients. Some clones are missing from TCRdb's copy, which holds only in-frame ones; the method was immunoSEQ multiplex PCR. The table records around 30,000 clones, 75% to 85% of them present only once. The V gene's germline CDR1 is SGHVS and CDR2 FQNEAQ. V shed 5 bases and J shed 1 base, with 11 bases lying between them. The CDR3 is 14 amino acids. The TCR comes from a woman aged 55-69 years with head and neck cancer. The V call is TRBV7-8, the J call TRBJ2-5; D is ambiguous. The specimen sequenced was PBMCs. CDR3 region: CASSPVRTQETQYF. CDR3 nucleotide sequence: TGTGCCAGCAGCCCGGTCCGGACCCAAGAGACCCAGTACTTC.